The 4 T cell receptor beta chains reported below all come from one sample, sequenced in a study of HIV-infected patients and healthy controls (dated by TCRdb to the mid-2010s). Libraries were prepared through 5' RACE. The sample was run on an Illumina MiSeq. In-frame beta chains were kept once TCRdb had trimmed the public reads at Q25 with fastp and called clones with MiXCR. For every CDR3 protein sequence, its rows merge into one entry that carries the most common genes and DNA. This sample gives around 62,000 distinct CDR3 sequences in total; about 19% of them show up just once. The top ten hold 1.4% of the sample. The sample taken for sequencing was CD4+ T cells from blood. These receptors were obtained from a human donor in good health.

The rearrangement links TRBV7-9 to TRBJ2-1; 12 nucleotides line up with TRBD2. After removal of 4 bases from V and 9 bases from J, the junction contained 4 bases not matched to a gene. From germline, CDR1 is SEHNR and CDR2 FQNEAQ (reference sequence). This CDR3 is 14 amino acids long. In DNA, the CDR3 is TGTGCCAGCAGCTCTAGCGGGGGGGCAAGTGAGCAGTTCTTC. Translated, it gives CASSSSGGASEQFF.

The chain employs TRBV5-1 and TRBJ1-5; the D gene is possibly TRBD1 (6 bases). The V end lost 0 bases, the J end lost 5 bases, and 6 bases lay between the germline ends. The CDR3 covers 13 residues. Looked up from germline, CDR1 is SGHRS and CDR2 is YFSETQ. The CDR3 reads CASSLDRDQPQHF. CDR3 DNA sequence: TGCGCCAGCAGCTTGGACAGGGATCAGCCCCAGCATTTT.

This clonotype was observed many times. Here the CDR3 reads CSATGGLNQPQHF. The CDR3 DNA follows: TGCAGTGCTACAGGGGGCTTAAATCAGCCCCAGCATTTT. The gene calls are TRBV20-1 and TRBJ1-5; 8 bases fit TRBD1. This CDR3 spans 13 amino acids. Germline loops: CDR1 DFQATT, CDR2 SNEGSKA (reference sequence). Germline trimming cut 4 bases from V and 4 bases from J; bases unmatched to any gene: 3.

The gene calls are TRBV5-1 and TRBJ1-4; TRBD1 matches at 7 bases. Germline CDR1 and CDR2: SGHRS and YFSETQ. The CDR3 loop spans 14 amino acids. Unmatched junction bases numbered 4, after V lost 0 bases and J lost 8 bases. DNA of the CDR3: TGCGCCAGCAGCTTGGAAGGGACAGACGAAAAACTGTTTTTT. It specifies CASSLEGTDEKLFF.